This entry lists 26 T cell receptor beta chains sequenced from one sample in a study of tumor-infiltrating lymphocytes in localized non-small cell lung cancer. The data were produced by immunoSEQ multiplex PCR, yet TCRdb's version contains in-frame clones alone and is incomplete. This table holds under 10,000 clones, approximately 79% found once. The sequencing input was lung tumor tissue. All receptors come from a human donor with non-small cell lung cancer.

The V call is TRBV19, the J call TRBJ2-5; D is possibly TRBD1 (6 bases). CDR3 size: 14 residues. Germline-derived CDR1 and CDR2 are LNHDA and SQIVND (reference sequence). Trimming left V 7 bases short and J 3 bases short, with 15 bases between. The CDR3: CASNPGGQEETQYF. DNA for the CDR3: TGTGCCAGTAACCCTGGGGGCCAGGAAGAGACCCAGTACTTC.

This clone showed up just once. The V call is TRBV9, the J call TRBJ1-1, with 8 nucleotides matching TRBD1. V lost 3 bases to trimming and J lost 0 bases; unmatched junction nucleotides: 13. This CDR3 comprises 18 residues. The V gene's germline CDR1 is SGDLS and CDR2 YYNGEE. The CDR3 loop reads CASSAGTGGLGLNTEAFF. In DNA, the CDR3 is TGTGCCAGCAGCGCCGGAACAGGGGGGTTGGGTTTGAACACTGAAGCTTTCTTT.

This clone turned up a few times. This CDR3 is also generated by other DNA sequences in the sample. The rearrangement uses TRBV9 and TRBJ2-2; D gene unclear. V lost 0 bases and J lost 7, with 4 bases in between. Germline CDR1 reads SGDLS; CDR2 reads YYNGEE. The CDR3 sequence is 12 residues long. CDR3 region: CASSVVNGELFF. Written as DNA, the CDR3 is TGTGCCAGCAGCGTAGTGAACGGGGAGCTGTTTTTT.

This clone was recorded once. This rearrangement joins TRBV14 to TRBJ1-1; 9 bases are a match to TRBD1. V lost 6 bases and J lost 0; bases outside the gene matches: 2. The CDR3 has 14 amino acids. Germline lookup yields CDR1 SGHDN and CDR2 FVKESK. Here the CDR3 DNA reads TGTGCCAGCAGTCGGACAGGGGTGAACACTGAAGCTTTCTTT. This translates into CASSRTGVNTEAFF.

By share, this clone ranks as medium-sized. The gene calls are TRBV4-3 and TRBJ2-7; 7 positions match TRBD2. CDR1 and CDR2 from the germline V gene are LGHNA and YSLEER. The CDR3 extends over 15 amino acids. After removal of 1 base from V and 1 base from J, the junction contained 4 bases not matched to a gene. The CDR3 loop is CASSQGSSGSYEQYF. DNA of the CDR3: TGCGCCAGCAGCCAAGGGAGTAGCGGGTCCTACGAGCAGTACTTC.

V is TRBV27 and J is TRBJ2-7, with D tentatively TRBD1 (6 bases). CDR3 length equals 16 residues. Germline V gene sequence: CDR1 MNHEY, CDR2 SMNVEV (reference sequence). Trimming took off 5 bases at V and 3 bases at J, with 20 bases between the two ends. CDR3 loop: CASSVDHPGTNYEQYF. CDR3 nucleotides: TGTGCCAGCAGTGTAGATCATCCCGGGACAAACTACGAGCAGTACTTC.

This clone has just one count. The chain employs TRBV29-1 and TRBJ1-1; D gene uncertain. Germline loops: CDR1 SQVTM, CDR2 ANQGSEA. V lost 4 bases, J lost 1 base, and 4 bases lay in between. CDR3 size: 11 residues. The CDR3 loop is CSVGANTEAFF. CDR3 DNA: TGCAGCGTTGGGGCGAACACTGAAGCTTTCTTT.

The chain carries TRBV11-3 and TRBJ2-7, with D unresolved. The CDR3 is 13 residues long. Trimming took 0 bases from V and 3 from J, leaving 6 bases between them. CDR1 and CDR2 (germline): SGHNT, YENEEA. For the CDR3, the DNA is TGTGCCAGCAGCTTAGAGCGCGGCTACGAGCAGTACTTC. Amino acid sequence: CASSLERGYEQYF.

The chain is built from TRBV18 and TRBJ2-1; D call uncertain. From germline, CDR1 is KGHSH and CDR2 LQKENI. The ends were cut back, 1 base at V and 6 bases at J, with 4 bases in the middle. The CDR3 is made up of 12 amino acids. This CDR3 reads CASSPLTNEQFF. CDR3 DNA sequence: TGTGCCAGCTCACCACTGACCAATGAGCAGTTCTTC.

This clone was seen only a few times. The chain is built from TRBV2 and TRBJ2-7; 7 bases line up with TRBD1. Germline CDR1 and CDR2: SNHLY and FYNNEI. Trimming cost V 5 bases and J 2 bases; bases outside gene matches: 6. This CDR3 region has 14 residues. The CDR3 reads CASSLGQSTYEQYF. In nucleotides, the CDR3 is TGTGCCAGCAGTCTGGGACAGTCTACCTACGAGCAGTACTTC.

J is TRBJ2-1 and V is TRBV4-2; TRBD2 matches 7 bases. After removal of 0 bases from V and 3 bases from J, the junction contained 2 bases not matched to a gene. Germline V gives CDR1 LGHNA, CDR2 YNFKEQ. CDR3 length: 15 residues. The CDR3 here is CASSQEAGNYNEQFF. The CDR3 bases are TGTGCCAGCAGCCAAGAAGCGGGAAACTACAATGAGCAGTTCTTC.

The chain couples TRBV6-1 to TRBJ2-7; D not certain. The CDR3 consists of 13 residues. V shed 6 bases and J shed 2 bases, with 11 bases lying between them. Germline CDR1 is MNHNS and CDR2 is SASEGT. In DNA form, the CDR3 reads TGTGCCAGCAGGGCGGACCTTACCTACGAGCAGTACTTC. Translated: CASRADLTYEQYF.

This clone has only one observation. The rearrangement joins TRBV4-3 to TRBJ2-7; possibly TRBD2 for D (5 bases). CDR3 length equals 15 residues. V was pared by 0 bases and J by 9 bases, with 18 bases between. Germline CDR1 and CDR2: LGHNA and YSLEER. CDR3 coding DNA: TGCGCCAGCAGCCAAGAAATAAAGGACTCCATCGGGCAGTACTTC. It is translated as CASSQEIKDSIGQYF.

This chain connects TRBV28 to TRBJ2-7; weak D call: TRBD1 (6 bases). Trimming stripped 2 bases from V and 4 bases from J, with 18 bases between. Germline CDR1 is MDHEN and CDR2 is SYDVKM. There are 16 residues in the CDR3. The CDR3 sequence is CASSLLSRAGVYEQYF. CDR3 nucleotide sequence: TGTGCCAGCAGTTTACTAAGTCGGGCAGGGGTGTACGAGCAGTACTTC.

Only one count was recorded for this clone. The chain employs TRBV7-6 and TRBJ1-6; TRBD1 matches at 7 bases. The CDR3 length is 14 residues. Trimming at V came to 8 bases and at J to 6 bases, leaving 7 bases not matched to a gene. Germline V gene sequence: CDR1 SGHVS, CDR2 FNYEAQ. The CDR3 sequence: CASRRDSTNSPLHF. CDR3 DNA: TGTGCCAGCCGTCGGGACAGCACTAATTCACCCCTCCACTTT.

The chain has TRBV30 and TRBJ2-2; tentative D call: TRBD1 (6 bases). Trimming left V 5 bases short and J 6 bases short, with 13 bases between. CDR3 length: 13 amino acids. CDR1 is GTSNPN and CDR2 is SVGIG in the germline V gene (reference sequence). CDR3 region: CAWQDSRAGELFF. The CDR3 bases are TGTGCCTGGCAGGACAGTCGCGCCGGGGAGCTGTTTTTT.

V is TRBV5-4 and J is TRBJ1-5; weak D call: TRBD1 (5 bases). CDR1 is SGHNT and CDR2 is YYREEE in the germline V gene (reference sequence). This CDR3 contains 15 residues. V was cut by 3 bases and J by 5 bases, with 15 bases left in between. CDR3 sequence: CASSSGGGEDQPQHF. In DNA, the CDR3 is TGTGCCAGCAGCTCCGGGGGAGGGGAAGATCAGCCCCAGCATTTT.

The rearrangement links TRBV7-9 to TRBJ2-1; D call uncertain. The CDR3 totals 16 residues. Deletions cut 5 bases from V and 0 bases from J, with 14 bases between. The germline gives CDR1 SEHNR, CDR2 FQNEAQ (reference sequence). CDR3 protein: CASSPPSRPSYNEQFF. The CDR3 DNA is TGTGCCAGCAGCCCACCCAGTAGGCCCTCCTACAATGAGCAGTTCTTC.

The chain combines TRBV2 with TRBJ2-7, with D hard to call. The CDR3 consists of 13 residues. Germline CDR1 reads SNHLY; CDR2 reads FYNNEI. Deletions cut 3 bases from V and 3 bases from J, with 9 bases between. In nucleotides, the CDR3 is TGTGCCAGCAGTGATGACGGTTTCTACGAGCAGTACTTC. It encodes CASSDDGFYEQYF. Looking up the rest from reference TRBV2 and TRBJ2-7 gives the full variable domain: EPEVTQTPSHQVTQMGQEVILRCVPISNHLYFYWYRQILGQKVEFLVSFYNNEISEKSEIFDDQFSVERPDGSNFTLKIRSTKLEDSAMYFCASSDDGFYEQYFGPGTRLTVT.

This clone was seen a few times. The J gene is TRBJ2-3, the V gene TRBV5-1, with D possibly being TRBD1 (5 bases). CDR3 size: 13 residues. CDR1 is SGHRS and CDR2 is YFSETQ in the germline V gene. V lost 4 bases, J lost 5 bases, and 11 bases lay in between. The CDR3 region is CASSRSRGDTQYF. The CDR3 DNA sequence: TGCGCCAGCAGCCGGAGTAGGGGAGATACGCAGTATTTT.

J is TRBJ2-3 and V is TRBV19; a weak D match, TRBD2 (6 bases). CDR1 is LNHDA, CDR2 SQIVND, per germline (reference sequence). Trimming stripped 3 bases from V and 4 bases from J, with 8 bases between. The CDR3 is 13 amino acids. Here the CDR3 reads CASSIRRADTQYF. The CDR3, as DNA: TGTGCCAGTAGTATCAGGAGGGCAGATACGCAGTATTTT.

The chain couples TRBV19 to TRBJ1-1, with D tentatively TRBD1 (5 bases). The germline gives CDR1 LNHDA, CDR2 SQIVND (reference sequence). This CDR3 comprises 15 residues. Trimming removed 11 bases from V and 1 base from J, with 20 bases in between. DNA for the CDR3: TGTGCCGGACGCCGGGACCGGAACCCGAACACTGAAGCTTTCTTT. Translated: CAGRRDRNPNTEAFF. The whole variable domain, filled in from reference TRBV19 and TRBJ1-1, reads DGGITQSPKYLFRKEGQNVTLSCEQNLNHDAMYWYRQDPGQGLRLIYYSQIVNDFQKGDIAEGYSVSREKKESFPLTVTSAQKNPTAFYLCAGRRDRNPNTEAFFGQGTRLTVV.

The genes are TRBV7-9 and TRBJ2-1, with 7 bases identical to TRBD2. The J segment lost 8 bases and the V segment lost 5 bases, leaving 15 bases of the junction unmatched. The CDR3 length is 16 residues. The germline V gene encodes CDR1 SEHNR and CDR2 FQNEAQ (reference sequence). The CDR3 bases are TGTGCCAGCAGCGCCCAAGCGGGATCCCACTTCGATGAGCAGTTCTTC. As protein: CASSAQAGSHFDEQFF.

This CDR3 reads CASSLAGASNQPQHF. The CDR3 DNA reads as TGTGCCAGCAGCTTAGCGGGGGCGAGCAATCAGCCCCAGCATTTT. The chain carries TRBV7-8 and TRBJ1-5; D possibly corresponds to TRBD1 (6 bases). Germline CDR1 SGHVS, CDR2 FQNEAQ. The V end was cut by 0 bases, the J end by 1 base, with 7 bases between. The CDR3 extends over 15 amino acids.

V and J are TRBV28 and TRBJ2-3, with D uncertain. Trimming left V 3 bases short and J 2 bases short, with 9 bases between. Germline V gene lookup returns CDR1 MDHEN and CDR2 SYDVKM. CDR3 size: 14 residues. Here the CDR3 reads CASSFGQTTDTQYF. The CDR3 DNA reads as TGTGCCAGCAGTTTCGGGCAGACCACAGATACGCAGTATTTT.

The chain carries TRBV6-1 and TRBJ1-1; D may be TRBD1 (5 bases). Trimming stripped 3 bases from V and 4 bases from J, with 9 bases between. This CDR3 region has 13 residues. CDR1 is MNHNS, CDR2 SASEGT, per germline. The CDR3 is CASSDGDSTEAFF. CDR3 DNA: TGTGCCAGCAGTGATGGGGACTCCACTGAAGCTTTCTTT.